This T cell receptor (beta chain) stems from a study of patients and donors after allogeneic stem cell transplantation. V was clipped by 2 bases and J by 8 bases, with 12 bases between them. The CDR3 loop spans 13 amino acids. From germline, CDR1 is MNHNS and CDR2 SASEGT. TCRdb reprocessed the RT-PCR reads via MiXCR and lists one record per CDR3 protein. This sample has roughly 960,000 distinct CDR3 sequences, with more than 15% found just once. The receptor was isolated from a human donor who was either an allogeneic HSCT recipient or a stem cell or donor lymphocyte infusion donor (not recorded which). It is not recorded whose cells these are; they may come from a transplant donor. The sample comprised blood, either unsorted or a sorted T cell fraction (not recorded which). The chain is built from TRBV6-1 and TRBJ1-1; D call uncertain. The CDR3 DNA sequence: TGTGCCAGCAGTGAACTACACTCGAAGGAAGCTTTCTTT. Protein: CASSELHSKEAFF.